A selection of T cell receptor beta chains follows, all from one sample in a study of T cells in Graves' hyperthyroidism and ophthalmopathy. Each CDR3 protein is one row after TCRdb ran MiXCR on the multiplex PCR reads. The repertoire has 300,000 to 500,000 distinct CDR3 sequences, more than 13% of them found once; the top ten carry 28%. Source material: blood. All receptors come from a man aged 50-60 years with Graves' ophthalmopathy. Both conserved end residues are part of each CDR3. The order of the fields is J gene, CDR3 length, clone size, V gene, D gene, CDR3 protein, CDR3 DNA. A D gene is named only where the DNA matches it firmly. The size entry is marked missing in some rows and otherwise reads once, few, many or a size class.

>TRBJ1-1|14|many|TRBV5-1|-
CASSSQGANTEAFF
TGCGCCAGCAGCTCTCAAGGGGCTAACACTGAAGCTTTCTTT
>TRBJ2-3|13|many|TRBV7-2|-
CASSLVRVDTQYF
TGTGCCAGCAGCTTAGTGAGGGTGGATACGCAGTATTTT
>TRBJ2-7|15|-|TRBV20-1|TRBD1
CSARDEGGKEYEQYF
TGCAGTGCTAGAGATGAAGGGGGCAAGGAGTACGAGCAGTACTTC
>TRBJ1-3|16|few|TRBV27|TRBD1
CASSTGQALGGNTIYF
TGTGCCAGCAGTACAGGACAGGCCTTGGGGGGAAACACCATATATTTT
>TRBJ2-6|18|few|TRBV7-8|TRBD1
CASSLVGTGGSGANVLTF
TGTGCCAGCAGCTTAGTAGGGACAGGGGGCTCTGGGGCCAACGTCCTGACTTTC
>TRBJ1-1|15|many|TRBV20-1|TRBD1
CSAREHRGTGTEAFF
TGCAGTGCTAGGGAACACAGGGGTACAGGGACTGAAGCTTTCTTT
>TRBJ2-3|15|many|TRBV7-9|-
CASSQVARLTDTQYF
TGTGCCAGCAGCCAAGTGGCAAGACTCACAGATACGCAGTATTTT
>TRBJ2-7|12|many|TRBV10-1|-
CASIAGAYEQYF
TGCGCCAGCATCGCCGGGGCCTACGAGCAGTACTTC
>TRBJ2-7|14|many|TRBV29-1|-
CSVEFPGVSYEQYF
TGCAGCGTTGAGTTCCCAGGGGTCTCCTACGAGCAGTACTTC
>TRBJ2-1|15|many|TRBV6-1|TRBD1
CASSGTGTGNNEQFF
TGTGCCAGCAGTGGAACCGGGACAGGCAACAATGAGCAGTTCTTC
>TRBJ2-3|15|many|TRBV20-1|TRBD2
CSALSGGSSTDTQYF
TGCAGTGCCCTCTCAGGCGGGAGCAGTACAGATACGCAGTATTTT
>TRBJ2-1|13|many|TRBV20-1|-
CSARDLARNEQFF
TGCAGTGCTAGAGATCTAGCGAGGAATGAGCAGTTCTTC
>TRBJ2-2|15|few|TRBV7-3|-
CASSLGLINTGELFF
TGTGCCAGCAGCCTCGGACTTATAAACACCGGGGAGCTGTTTTTT
>TRBJ2-1|15|many|TRBV11-2|TRBD2
CASSLVLAGGGEQFF
TGTGCCAGCAGCTTAGTACTAGCGGGAGGTGGTGAGCAGTTCTTC
>TRBJ2-5|13|few|TRBV7-9|-
CASTAGRSETQYF
TGTGCCAGCACGGCGGGGAGGAGCGAGACCCAGTACTTC
>TRBJ2-3|15|many|TRBV11-2|-
CASSLERGGVDTQYF
TGTGCCAGCAGCTTAGAGAGGGGAGGCGTAGATACGCAGTATTTT
>TRBJ1-1|16|many|TRBV4-1|-
CASSQANKQANTEAFF
TGCGCCAGCAGCCAAGCTAACAAACAGGCGAACACTGAAGCTTTCTTT
>TRBJ2-1|16|many|TRBV18|TRBD2
CASSPTPAGGANEQFF
TGTGCCAGCTCACCAACTCCGGCGGGAGGCGCGAATGAGCAGTTCTTC
>TRBJ1-2|16|-|TRBV19|TRBD1
CASSMPGGRSNYGYTF
TGTGCCAGTAGTATGCCAGGGGGAAGGTCTAACTATGGCTACACCTTC
>TRBJ2-7|15|many|TRBV3-1|-
CASSHLAASSYEQYF
TGTGCCAGCAGCCATCTAGCAGCTAGCTCCTACGAGCAGTACTTC
>TRBJ1-2|13|-|TRBV5-1|-
CASSLTQTEGYTF
TGCGCCAGCAGCTTGACGCAAACCGAGGGCTACACCTTC
>TRBJ2-7|15|many|TRBV27|-
CASSRQEGSSYEQYF
TGTGCCAGCAGTCGACAGGAGGGAAGCTCCTACGAGCAGTACTTC
>TRBJ2-2|14|few|TRBV6-1|-
CASRPTGGAGELFF
TGTGCCAGCAGACCTACAGGGGGGGCCGGGGAGCTGTTTTTT
>TRBJ2-1|11|-|TRBV7-9|TRBD2
CASGGGREQFF
TGTGCCAGTGGTGGCGGGAGGGAGCAGTTCTTC
>TRBJ2-3|14|many|TRBV2|-
CASAIRLSTDTQYF
TGTGCCAGCGCGATAAGATTAAGCACAGATACGCAGTATTTT
>TRBJ2-7|15|many|TRBV12-3/TRBV12-4|-
CASSPSPALGGEQYF
TGTGCCAGCAGTCCATCCCCCGCACTAGGAGGTGAGCAGTACTTC
>TRBJ2-7|13|-|TRBV28|TRBD1
CASSFRGLHEQYF
TGTGCCAGCAGTTTCAGGGGGCTCCACGAGCAGTACTTC
>TRBJ2-7|14|-|TRBV24-1|TRBD2
CATAGVTSGYEQYF
TGTGCCACCGCGGGGGTTACTAGCGGATACGAGCAGTACTTC